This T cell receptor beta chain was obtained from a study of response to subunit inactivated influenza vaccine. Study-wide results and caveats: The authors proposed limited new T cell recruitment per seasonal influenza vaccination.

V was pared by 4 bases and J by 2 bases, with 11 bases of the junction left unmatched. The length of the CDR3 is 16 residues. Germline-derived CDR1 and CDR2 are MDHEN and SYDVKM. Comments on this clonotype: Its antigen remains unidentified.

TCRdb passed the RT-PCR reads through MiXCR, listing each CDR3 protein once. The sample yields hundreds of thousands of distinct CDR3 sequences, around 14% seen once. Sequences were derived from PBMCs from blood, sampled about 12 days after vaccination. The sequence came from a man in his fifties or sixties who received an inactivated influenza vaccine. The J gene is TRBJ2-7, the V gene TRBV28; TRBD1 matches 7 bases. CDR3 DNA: TGTGCCAGCAGTTCCCCGACAGGGCCAATCCCCTACGAGCAGTACTTC. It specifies CASSSPTGPIPYEQYF.